What follows are 10 T cell receptor beta chains derived from one specimen sequenced in a study of blood T cell repertoires in COVID-19. Measured with immunoSEQ multiplex PCR; TCRdb has only the in-frame clones, and not every one. The data show more than 110,000 clones, approximately 80% seen once. Sequences were obtained from PBMCs or T cells enriched from blood (not recorded which). The source of these receptors is a woman aged 18 to 35 who had been exposed to COVID-19.

This clone is a singleton in its sample. This chain joins TRBV18 and TRBJ2-6; a weak D match, TRBD2 (6 bases). V lost 3 bases to trimming and J lost 0 bases, with 9 bases between them. This CDR3 region has 16 residues. The germline V gene encodes CDR1 KGHSH and CDR2 LQKENI. In nucleotides, the CDR3 is TGTGCCAGCTCACCTCCCGGGAGCTCTGGGGCCAACGTCCTGACTTTC. It translates to CASSPPGSSGANVLTF.

The rearrangement joins TRBV13 to TRBJ1-2; TRBD1 aligns across 7 bases. Trimming removed 1 base from V and 7 bases from J; junction bases left unmatched: 12. The germline V gene encodes CDR1 PRHDT and CDR2 FYEKMQ (reference sequence). This CDR3 spans 16 amino acids. The CDR3 region has the DNA TGTGCCAGCAGCTTAGTCCAGGGGGACCAGCGGGTTGGCTACACCTTC. Translating it yields CASSLVQGDQRVGYTF.

The chain is built from TRBV14 and TRBJ2-7; TRBD2 aligns across 7 bases. V dropped 1 base and J dropped 7; count of bases not matched to a gene: 7. Germline V lookup: CDR1 SGHDN, CDR2 FVKESK. This CDR3 has 14 amino acids. Here the CDR3 reads CASSQAGGSREQYF. Written as DNA, the CDR3 is TGTGCCAGCAGCCAAGCGGGAGGATCAAGGGAGCAGTACTTC.

The J gene is TRBJ1-1, the V gene TRBV27; 7 nucleotides line up with TRBD1. CDR1 and CDR2 from the germline V gene are MNHEY and SMNVEV (reference sequence). The CDR3 covers 14 residues. Trimming cost V 2 bases and J 11 bases; bases outside gene matches: 11. CDR3 residues: CASSLSHLEGAAFF. CDR3 in DNA: TGTGCCAGCAGTTTAAGCCATTTGGAGGGGGCCGCTTTCTTT.

The chain has TRBV6-5 and TRBJ2-7, with D perhaps matching TRBD1 (5 bases). Germline CDR1 is MNHEY and CDR2 is SVGAGI. The CDR3 spans 13 residues. Trimming shortened V by 7 bases and J by 2 bases, and 12 bases separated the two germline ends. The CDR3 protein is CASKMTVAYEQYF. The CDR3 bases are TGTGCCAGCAAGATGACAGTGGCCTACGAGCAGTACTTC.

The sample holds a few counts of this clone. The chain recombines TRBV21-1 with TRBJ2-3; TRBD2, the table's D call, was not compared with the DNA. TRBV21-1 is noted as a pseudogene. The CDR3 covers 14 residues. DNA for the CDR3: TGTGCCAGCAGCAAGGGGACTAGGGCAGATACGCAGTATTTT. Translated: CASSKGTRADTQYF.

The V call is TRBV5-1, the J call TRBJ2-7; TRBD1 matches at 8 bases. This CDR3 is built from 14 residues. The J segment lost 6 bases and the V segment lost 0 bases, leaving 5 bases of the junction unmatched. The germline CDR1 and CDR2 sequences are SGHRS and YFSETQ. The CDR3 sequence is CASSLGTGMAEQYF. CDR3 nucleotides: TGCGCCAGCAGCTTGGGGACAGGGATGGCCGAGCAGTACTTC.

The J gene is TRBJ1-1, the V gene TRBV6-5; 7 bases are a match to TRBD1. Germline-derived CDR1 and CDR2 are MNHEY and SVGAGI. J gave up 7 bases and V 6 bases, and 14 bases lay outside the gene matches. The CDR3 consists of 15 residues. CDR3 bases: TGTGCCAGCAGGCGGGACAGCGTAAACCTTCTTGAAGCTTTCTTT. As protein: CASRRDSVNLLEAFF.

As concerns this clone: Other DNA sequences in this sample translate to the same CDR3. The rearrangement joins TRBV28 to TRBJ1-1; D is uncertain. This CDR3 region has 13 residues. The germline V gene encodes CDR1 MDHEN and CDR2 SYDVKM. V was trimmed by 2 bases and J by 1 base, leaving 5 bases between them. CDR3 region: CASSLRGNTEAFF. The CDR3 DNA sequence: TGTGCCAGCAGTTTAAGAGGGAACACTGAAGCTTTCTTT.

The chain uses TRBV5-1 and TRBJ2-1; TRBD1 aligns across 11 bases. The germline CDR1 and CDR2 sequences are SGHRS and YFSETQ. The CDR3 runs 15 residues. V lost 3 bases to trimming and J lost 6 bases; unmatched junction nucleotides: 5. The CDR3 sequence: CASSSPGQGVNEQFF. Written as DNA, the CDR3 is TGCGCCAGCAGCTCTCCGGGACAGGGGGTCAATGAGCAGTTCTTC.